This note documents a single TCR beta chain sequence. Its antigen is unidentified. PCR involved 60 Vbeta and 13 Jbeta primers. Repertoires were generated with immunoSEQ multiplex PCR, while TCRdb's copy carries only in-frame clones and drops some. The sample contains roughly 200,000 clones, approximately 80% of which appear only once. The source of the sample is a study of cytomegalovirus exposure and HLA in healthy donors. Study-level background: Prior work identified 100 million to 130 million unique TCR beta sequences in some 200 million T cells. Study-wide results and limits: The authors later found HLA-associated TCR beta chains more clonally expanded than equally common others. Reportedly, a later analysis found an Asian-associated ancestry cluster had fewer N-insertions than the roughly 670-donor mean.

The J segment lost 0 bases and the V segment lost 5 bases, leaving 5 bases of the junction unmatched. Germline V gene lookup returns CDR1 SGHAT and CDR2 FQNNGV. The CDR3 totals 16 residues. Input material: PBMCs. This TCR was sampled from a woman under 30 in good health and CMV-seronegative. The chain joins TRBV11-2 to TRBJ1-3, with 9 bases lining up with TRBD1. The CDR3 loop reads CASSSGTGNSGNTIYF. In DNA, the CDR3 is TGTGCCAGCAGCAGCGGGACAGGGAACTCTGGAAACACCATATATTTT. Full variable domain (outside the CDR3, taken from reference TRBV11-2 and TRBJ1-3): EAGVAQSPRYKIIEKRQSVAFWCNPISGHATLYWYQQILGQGPKLLIQFQNNGVVDDSQLPKDRFSAERLKGVDSTLKIQPAKLEDSAVYLCASSSGTGNSGNTIYFGEGSWLTVV.